These T cell receptor beta chains were read from a single sample in a study of blood T cell repertoires in COVID-19. The assay was immunoSEQ multiplex PCR, and TCRdb's table has in-frame clones only and misses some. The table has 540,000 or so clones, 85% to 90% seen once. Input material: peripheral blood. The receptor source for this set is a woman aged 50 to 65 with COVID-19, enrolled during active disease. The CDR3 runs from the conserved cysteine through the conserved F or W.

TRBV4-1,CASSQDQGISGNTIYF
TRBV19,CASSEQGNQPQHF
TRBV7-2,CASSLTRGETQYF
TRBV3-1/TRBV3-2,CASSQGQGDQPQHF
TRBV5-4,CASSSRVAGKQETQYF
TRBV19,CASYMGAKPGQGDYGYTF
TRBV9,CASSVAITGGGPETQYF
TRBV2,CASSGRQGSSYNEQFF
TRBV11-2,CASSLRTSGGTQYF
TRBV21-1,CASSKGGRGGFGEAFF
TRBV7-2,CASSSETGDNQPQHF
TRBV2,CASSLQQPRSGNTIYF
TRBV14,CASSSGLPLGAFF
TRBV30,CAWRDRAGNTEAFF
TRBV7-7,CASSRGTGKETQYF
TRBV21-1,CASSAGTANSNYGYTF
TRBV10-2,CATSDRGNTEAFF
TRBV19,CASYRNTEAFF
TRBV12-3/TRBV12-4,CASSQRDSTEAFF
TRBV2,CASSGRVHNSPLHF
TRBV5-4,CASSPAGGDNIQYF
TRBV4-1,CASSQAGTDTQYF
TRBV11-2,CASSLGLAGRYNEQFF
TRBV19,CASSGIEAFF
TRBV5-4,CASRITGGRDTEAFF
TRBV19,CASSIDLRGLRSPLHF
TRBV6-5,CASSRQSYNSPLHF
TRBV11-2,CASSLGIQGMGTEAFF
TRBV10-2,CASTTGNQPQHF
TRBV18,CASSPGGSMNTEAFF
TRBV10-3,CAINKGKGAVGAFF
TRBV6-5,CASTPRGGPNYGYTF
TRBV19,CASSPPPAVSSGANVLTF
TRBV29-1,CSVEFPSYEQYF
TRBV5-1,CASSLRPEGGYTF
TRBV6-5,CATSSRFSTDTQYF
TRBV9,CASSVGQIHHGYTF
TRBV5-5,CASSFQGLYGYTF
TRBV25-1,CASSDNGYTF
TRBV6-1,CASSEWGGGEKLFF
TRBV4-1,CASSQVRAGISYEQYF
TRBV6-5,CASSYRDNSGNTIYF
TRBV3-1/TRBV3-2,CASSQDPGGNTEAFF
TRBV2,CASREGLNTGELFF
TRBV7-9,CASSLSGNTEAFF
TRBV5-4,CASSFMTQGLGYTF
TRBV5-1,CASSLLGASEAFF
TRBV5-1,CASRASGLETQYF
TRBV19,CASTSRRGQPGGGYTF
TRBV7-8,CASSLLQGVGYNEQFF
TRBV3-1/TRBV3-2,CASSQGGMYTEAFF
TRBV19,CASSAIGTRGRGYTF
TRBV15,CATSRGRSGEKLFF
TRBV30,CAWSNPGGAGQPQHF